This T cell receptor (beta chain) came from a study of naive and memory T cell subsets (dated by TCRdb to about 2017). The study in broad terms: The figure summarizing these samples reported roughly 10 blood donors, 7 tuberculin skin test biopsies and 3 saline control biopsies. PCR2 was typically run as a SYBR Green qPCR and stopped at a set threshold, although low-input samples could use end-point PCR of around 6 cycles instead. The study at large found these results: The RNA-based method was acknowledged to be potentially sensitive to changes in TCR transcripts with T cell activation and differentiation.

The study described a robust, sensitive protocol for amplifying, sequencing and analyzing TCRs, using 3' ligation of a UMI-containing oligonucleotide to TCR cDNA. Whole blood analysis involved drawing 2.5 ml of peripheral blood from adult healthy volunteers into Tempus tubes and then extracting RNA following the manufacturer's instructions. Total RNA was used without cell sorting and was treated with RQ1 DNase before reverse transcription, with a target input of roughly 1 to 1,100 ng. Skin biopsy and whole blood libraries were made to test pipeline robustness in samples where T cells form a minority population. The CDR3 contains 13 residues, cysteine and valine counted. Only the CDR3 part of the read is kept: 39 bases, read in frame from the first base. CDR1 and CDR2 are read off the germline V gene (reference sequence) as DFQATT and SNEGSKA. This clonotype was counted many times. It has no known antigen specificity. Within one base of it there is no much larger clone, and no base qualities were kept.

Library preparation used UMI-ligation and nested PCR. Four rounds of PCR, run with the SP2 primer together with nested alpha and beta constant region primers, were used to amplify the ligated cDNA. TCR RNA was reverse transcribed with SuperScript IV using alpha and beta constant region primers for the blood and skin samples. T4 RNA ligase 1 was used to ligate an oligonucleotide containing the Illumina SP2 primer and a UMI to the 3' end of the cDNA. To prevent hairpin formation, the 12-nucleotide UMI was made up of two random hexamers with an eight-base spacer between them. TCR alpha and beta chain libraries were processed separately from the second PCR onward, with dual indexing for multiplexing. After pooling, the indexed libraries were analyzed by capillary electrophoresis and sequenced on either an Illumina MiSeq or NextSeq. PhiX DNA at about 4.5-7% was added to the libraries to raise base diversity and improve cluster recognition. The original pipeline was this. Demultiplexor extracted UMIs from read 2, combined them with read 1 TCR sequence, and split reads by sample indices. Decombinator identified V and J genes and V-J junctions, assigning each TCR a five-part identifier including V and J deletions. Collapsinator used UMIs to correct sequencing errors and PCR amplification heterogeneity, yielding UMI-based abundance per TCR. CDR3Translator converted identifiers to nucleotide sequence, translated to amino acids, and extracted CDR3 regions using terminal motifs. Error-corrected counts of alpha and beta TCRs from blood and skin were compared after being normalized to the amount of input RNA. TCRdb trimmed public reads at Q25 via fastp, called clones via MiXCR and kept in-frame beta chains. Every CDR3 protein is listed once, alongside the most common genes and DNA of its rows. The V and J calls were not made by the authors but by TCRdb's processing. The sample data list more than 25,000 distinct CDR3 sequences, and 5.2% of these were observed just once. Jointly, the top ten make up 7.4% of the sample.

The source of this sequence is an adult in good health. The sample comprised blood. Recombination connected TRBV20-1 to TRBJ2-7; TRBD2 lines up with 10 middle nucleotides. The CDR3 protein: CSARGGLAGDPAV. The bases are TGCAGTGCCAGAGGGGGCCTAGCGGGAGACCCGGCGGTC.